Below are 30 T cell receptor beta chains sequenced from a single sample in a study of T cell clonality in common variable immunodeficiency. Study-wide points: Common variable immunodeficiency TCR beta sequences reportedly had fewer deletions and N-nucleotide insertions.

TCRdb's copy holds only in-frame clones and misses some; the assay was immunoSEQ multiplex PCR. Recorded here are about 20,000 clones, none singletons. Their specific antigens are unknown. Sequenced material: peripheral blood mononuclear cells. Source of these receptors: a human donor with common variable immunodeficiency.

This clone has just a few counts. The read comes to an end 3 residues before the CDR3 does, leaving the germline J gene to fill in the end. V and J are TRBV2 and TRBJ2-2; maybe TRBD1 (6 bases). Trimming left V 10 bases short and J 0 bases short, with 15 bases between. The CDR3 extends over 15 amino acids. CDR1 SNHLY and CDR2 FYNNEI come from the germline V gene. The CDR3 DNA, read in part, is TGTGCCACCATAGACAGGAGCCCGAACACCGGGGAG. Translation gives CATIDRSPNTGE. The whole CDR3 reads CATIDRSPNTGELFF.

As to this clone: The read ends 3 residues shy of where the CDR3 ends; the end is completed using the germline J gene. This rearrangement joins TRBV7-6 to TRBJ2-2, with 15 bases lining up with TRBD2. J was trimmed by 0 bases and V by 3 bases; bases with no gene match: 2. The CDR3 loop spans 18 amino acids. Germline loops: CDR1 SGHVS, CDR2 FNYEAQ. CDR3 DNA, as far as it was read: TGTGCCAGCAGCTTGGGACTAGCGGGAGGACCGAACACCGGGGAG. Translated, it gives CASSLGLAGGPNTGE. Given in full, the CDR3 is CASSLGLAGGPNTGELFF. Full variable domain (remainder filled in from reference TRBV7-6 and TRBJ2-2): GAGVSQSPRYKVTKRGQDVALRCDPISGHVSLYWYRQALGQGPEFLTYFNYEAQQDKSGLPNDRFSAERPEGSISTLTIQRTEQRDSAMYRCASSLGLAGGPNTGELFFGEGSRLTVL.

This clone was recorded a few times. From the germline J gene comes the end of the CDR3, since the read stops 3 residues before it. The same CDR3 is also encoded by other DNA sequences in this sample. V gene TRBV7-9 combines with J gene TRBJ2-5, with no clear D. The ends were cut back, 4 bases at V and 4 bases at J, with 4 bases in the middle. The length of the CDR3 is 11 residues. CDR1 and CDR2 from the germline V gene are SEHNR and FQNEAQ (reference sequence). The CDR3 bases that were read are TGTGCCAGCAGCTCAGGAGAGACC. Translated, it gives CASSSGET. The entire CDR3 sequence reads CASSSGETQYF.

There are a few counts of this clone. The DNA ends 3 residues before the CDR3 does, and the rest of the CDR3 is filled in from the germline J gene. V gene TRBV19 combines with J gene TRBJ1-5; tentatively, D is TRBD1 (6 bases). The CDR3 consists of 16 residues. Germline CDR1 is LNHDA and CDR2 is SQIVND (reference sequence). The V end lost 4 bases, the J end lost 2 bases, and 15 bases lay between the germline ends. The CDR3 protein is CASSRGTGSGNQPQHF. CDR3 bases read: TGTGCCAGTAGTAGGGGAACAGGGTCCGGCAATCAGCCC.

This clone has a handful of counts. The CDR3 goes on 3 residues after the read ends, and that part is filled in from the germline J gene. The chain carries TRBV7-2 and TRBJ1-6; D remains unclear. Between the trimmed V and J ends, which lost 1 base and 9 bases, there was a span of 10 bases. The CDR3 covers 14 residues. Germline V gene sequence: CDR1 SGHTA, CDR2 FQGNSA. The CDR3 sequence is CASSLEWAFSPLHF. Incomplete CDR3 DNA: TGTGCCAGCAGCTTAGAATGGGCCTTTTCACCC.

This clone was detected many times. The missing CDR3 end, 3 residues past where the read stops, is filled in from the germline J gene. The chain combines TRBV30 with TRBJ2-2; D might be TRBD1 (6 bases). Germline V gene lookup returns CDR1 GTSNPN and CDR2 SVGIG (reference sequence). There are 16 residues in the CDR3. V was pared by 5 bases and J by 1 base, with 17 bases between. This chain's CDR3 is CAWGQPKEENTGELFF. The part of the CDR3 DNA that was read is TGTGCCTGGGGACAGCCAAAAGAGGAGAACACCGGGGAG.

As regards this clone: The missing CDR3 end, 3 residues past where the read stops, is filled in from the germline J gene. The J gene is TRBJ1-1, the V gene TRBV7-3; TRBD1 agrees at 9 bases. Germline lookup yields CDR1 SGHTA and CDR2 FQGTGA. V lost 5 bases, J lost 3 bases, and 4 bases stayed unmatched. The CDR3 totals 14 residues. This chain's CDR3 is CASSRGQGDTEAFF. The covered CDR3 bases are TGTGCCAGCAGCCGGGGACAGGGAGACACTGAA.

Remarks on this clone: One end of the junction varies from germline; a read error may be responsible. The CDR3 end is not reached by the read, which stops 3 residues before it; the germline J gene fills it in. This specimen includes other DNA sequences encoding the same CDR3. The genes are TRBV7-2 and TRBJ1-2; 10 bases match TRBD1. Per germline, CDR1 SGHTA and CDR2 FQGNSA. The CDR3 has 15 amino acids. The CDR3 spells CASSFSGTGDYGYTF. The covered CDR3 bases are TGTGCCAGTAGCTTTTCCGGGACAGGGGACTATGGC.

A word on this clone: The read halts 3 residues ahead of the CDR3 end, with the missing end drawn from the germline J gene. This chain connects TRBV5-5 to TRBJ1-2; D call uncertain. This CDR3 spans 12 amino acids. Deletions cut 2 bases from V and 7 bases from J, with 9 bases between. Germline lookup yields CDR1 SGHKS and CDR2 YYEKEE (reference sequence). The CDR3 DNA, read in part, is TGTGCCAGCAGCTTTGAGGGTTTTGGC. Its protein product is CASSFEGFG. The whole CDR3 protein is CASSFEGFGYTF.

CDR3 DNA, as far as it was read: TGTGCCAGCAGTTACAGGGACAGGGGGCTCGATGGC. As protein: CASSYRDRGLDG. The whole CDR3 protein is CASSYRDRGLDGYTF. This rearrangement joins TRBV6-2 or TRBV6-3 to TRBJ1-2; 12 bases line up with TRBD1. The CDR3 is cut off 3 residues early in the read; its end comes from the germline J gene. CDR3 size: 15 residues. The germline V gene has CDR1 MNHEY and CDR2 SVGEGT. The ends lost 2 bases at V and 6 bases at J; junction bases unmatched: 4.

This clone was counted between two and nine times. The read halts 3 residues ahead of the CDR3 end, with the missing end drawn from the germline J gene. The gene calls are TRBV30 and TRBJ2-3, with D possibly TRBD2 on 6 matching bases. The length of the CDR3 is 15 residues. The V end lost 7 bases, the J end lost 1 base, and 18 bases lay between the germline ends. CDR1 GTSNPN and CDR2 SVGIG come from the germline V gene (reference sequence). The CDR3 here is CASRYGGKGTDTQYF. The covered CDR3 bases are TGTGCCTCCCGTTACGGGGGAAAGGGCACAGATACG.

As concerns this clone: At one end, the junction sequence differs from germline, possibly due to a read error. The read terminates 3 residues ahead of where the CDR3 ends, so the germline J gene completes it. This sequence joins TRBV7-7 and TRBJ2-3, with 11 bases that match TRBD1. CDR3 length equals 17 residues. Germline CDR1 SSHAT, CDR2 FNYEAQ (reference sequence). CDR3 amino acids: CASSLQFGTGGSDTQYF. Incomplete CDR3 DNA: TGTGCTAGCAGCTTGCAATTCGGGACAGGGGGGTCAGATACG.

The DNA read from the CDR3 is TGTGCCAGCAGCATCCAGGGGGAAGGGGCCTACGAG. It yields the protein CASSIQGEGAYE. The complete CDR3 protein is CASSIQGEGAYEQYF. The chain combines TRBV7-9 with TRBJ2-7, with TRBD1 identical over 7 bases. The observed sequence ends 3 residues before the CDR3 terminus, with the missing tail filled in from the germline J gene. The CDR3 runs to 15 residues. Unmatched junction bases numbered 9, after V lost 5 bases and J lost 2 bases. The germline gives CDR1 SEHNR, CDR2 FQNEAQ (reference sequence).

The CDR3 region is CAWRPPRSTDTQYF. The sequenced part of the CDR3 DNA is TGTGCCTGGAGACCCCCGAGGAGCACAGATACG. V gene TRBV30 combines with J gene TRBJ2-3; D is undetermined. The read falls 3 residues short of the CDR3 end, and the missing part is taken from the germline J gene. This CDR3 contains 14 residues. The V end lost 3 bases, the J end lost 0 bases, and 10 bases lay between the germline ends. Germline CDR1 reads GTSNPN; CDR2 reads SVGIG (reference sequence).

This clone was seen only a few times. CDR3 DNA, as far as it was read: TGTGCCAGCAGCTTAGCAGCGGGAAGCACAGATACG. It yields the protein CASSLAAGSTDT. The entire CDR3 is CASSLAAGSTDTQYF. This rearrangement joins TRBV7-2 to TRBJ2-3, with TRBD2 matching 7 bases. The read finishes 3 residues shy of the CDR3 end, and the germline J gene is used to complete it. V gave up 0 bases and J gave up 0 bases; unmatched junction bases: 0. The CDR3 covers 15 residues. CDR1 and CDR2 from the germline V gene are SGHTA and FQGNSA.

A remark on this clone: The read ends 3 residues before the CDR3 terminus; that terminus is restored from the germline J gene. V usage is TRBV19 and J usage is TRBJ2-3, with TRBD1 matching 7 bases. Germline V gene data show CDR1 as LNHDA and CDR2 as SQIVND (reference sequence). The CDR3 sequence is 15 residues long. Trimming at V came to 5 bases and at J to 4 bases, leaving 9 bases not matched to a gene. CDR3 protein: CASSVTGVWPDTQYF. The sequenced CDR3 bases are TGTGCCAGTAGTGTCACAGGGGTGTGGCCAGATACG.

In the case of this clone: The read falls 3 residues short of the CDR3 end, and the missing part is taken from the germline J gene. The chain couples TRBV7-2 to TRBJ2-3; 8 nucleotides match TRBD2. Germline V gene sequence: CDR1 SGHTA, CDR2 FQGNSA. Trimming cost V 5 bases and J 4 bases; bases outside gene matches: 8. CDR3 length: 15 amino acids. The chain's CDR3 is CASSGGLGGADTQYF. The CDR3 bases that were read are TGTGCCAGCAGCGGGGGACTAGGTGGCGCAGATACG.

This clone has only a few counts. The read finishes 3 residues shy of the CDR3 end, and the germline J gene is used to complete it. The chain joins TRBV7-6 to TRBJ2-7, with D maybe TRBD1 (5 bases). The germline V gene has CDR1 SGHVS and CDR2 FNYEAQ. The germline V and J ends were trimmed by 5 bases and 4 bases, with 15 bases remaining between them. This CDR3 has 14 amino acids. CDR3 DNA, as far as it was read: TGTGCCAGCAGCGGAGACAGCATGGGTTACGAG. It yields the protein CASSGDSMGYE. The complete CDR3 sequence is CASSGDSMGYEQYF.

A remark on this clone: The read is 3 residues too short to cover the CDR3 end, so that end is filled in from the germline J gene. The chain is built from TRBV7-3 and TRBJ2-1; TRBD1 is a possible D gene (6 bases). CDR3 size: 16 residues. V was clipped by 5 bases and J by 5 bases, with 19 bases between them. From germline, CDR1 is SGHTA and CDR2 FQGTGA. CDR3 bases read: TGTGCCAGCAGCCCTAGCCACGGGACACTTAACAATGAG. Amino acid sequence: CASSPSHGTLNNE. The CDR3, in full, reads CASSPSHGTLNNEQFF.

This clone appeared a few times. The read stops 3 residues short of the end of the CDR3; the missing end is completed from the germline J gene. V and J are TRBV19 and TRBJ2-5, with D uncertain. The germline V and J ends were trimmed by 1 base and 1 base, with 16 bases remaining between them. Germline V gene sequence: CDR1 LNHDA, CDR2 SQIVND (reference sequence). This CDR3 is built from 17 residues. CDR3 bases read: TGTGCCAGTAGTATAGCACTGCGCGTCAACCTCCAAGAGACC. Amino acids: CASSIALRVNLQET. From start to end, the CDR3 is CASSIALRVNLQETQYF.

Remarks on this clone: With the read ending 3 residues before the CDR3 end, the germline J gene is used to fill in that end. This rearrangement joins TRBV19 to TRBJ2-1; 8 bases agree with TRBD2. The CDR3 has 15 residues. Germline V gene data show CDR1 as LNHDA and CDR2 as SQIVND (reference sequence). J was trimmed by 8 bases and V by 1 base; bases with no gene match: 7. Incomplete CDR3 DNA: TGTGCCAGTAGTATAGGGAGCGGGAGTGAACATGAG. Amino acid sequence: CASSIGSGSEHE. The whole CDR3 reads CASSIGSGSEHEQFF.

As to this clone: The read stops 3 residues short of the end of the CDR3; the missing end is completed from the germline J gene. The chain combines TRBV30 with TRBJ2-7; D is ambiguous. V lost 5 bases, J lost 1 base, and 9 bases lay in between. Germline V gene sequence: CDR1 GTSNPN, CDR2 SVGIG (reference sequence). The CDR3 has 12 amino acids. The CDR3 region is CAWADFSYEQYF. CDR3 DNA (partial): TGTGCCTGGGCAGACTTTTCCTACGAG. Variable domain in full (rest from reference TRBV30 and TRBJ2-7): SQTIHQWPATLVQPVGSPLSLECTVEGTSNPNLYWYRQAAGRGLQLLFYSVGIGQISSEVPQNLSASRPQDRQFILSSKKLLLSDSGFYLCAWADFSYEQYFGPGTRLTVT.

This clone was counted a few times. The read ends 3 residues before the CDR3 terminus; that terminus is restored from the germline J gene. The J gene is TRBJ1-6, the V gene TRBV19; the D is unclear. CDR1 LNHDA and CDR2 SQIVND come from the germline V gene (reference sequence). Trimming removed 4 bases at V and 9 bases at J, with 7 bases between. The CDR3 runs 12 residues. CDR3: CASSNEGSPLHF. CDR3 DNA, as far as it was read: TGTGCCAGTAGTAATGAGGGTTCACCC.

The table lists this clone with a few counts. With the read ending 3 residues before the CDR3 end, the germline J gene is used to fill in that end. The chain employs TRBV6-2 or TRBV6-3 and TRBJ1-5, with D unclear. The germline CDR1 and CDR2 sequences are MNHEY and SVGEGT. The V end lost 2 bases, the J end lost 7 bases, and 12 bases lay between the germline ends. The CDR3 length is 14 residues. The CDR3 bases that were read are TGTGCCAGCAGTTACGGGCCTAATCGGCAGCCC. Encoded protein: CASSYGPNRQP. The whole CDR3 sequence reads CASSYGPNRQPQHF.

Comments on this clone: The read stops 3 residues short of the end of the CDR3; the missing end is completed from the germline J gene. This rearrangement joins TRBV7-9 to TRBJ1-1; possible D gene TRBD1, 6 bases. Looked up from germline, CDR1 is SEHNR and CDR2 is FQNEAQ (reference sequence). The V gene lost 5 bases and the J gene lost 0 bases, with 13 bases spanning the gap. This CDR3 contains 15 residues. The CDR3 is CASSRAGQMNTEAFF. The CDR3 DNA, read in part, is TGTGCCAGCAGCCGAGCTGGACAGATGAACACTGAA.

For this clone: The read falls 3 residues short of the CDR3 end, and the missing part is taken from the germline J gene. The gene calls are TRBV7-2 and TRBJ2-7; 9 bases fit TRBD2. This CDR3 contains 15 residues. The trim removed 3 bases at V and 4 bases at J, leaving 7 bases unmatched. Germline CDR1 SGHTA, CDR2 FQGNSA. The sequenced part of the CDR3 DNA is TGTGCCAGCAGCTTGCGGGGGGGTCTGGGGTACGAG. Translated: CASSLRGGLGYE. In full, the CDR3 is CASSLRGGLGYEQYF. Variable domain in full (rest from reference TRBV7-2 and TRBJ2-7): GAGVSQSPSNKVTEKGKDVELRCDPISGHTALYWYRQSLGQGLEFLIYFQGNSAPDKSGLPSDRFSAERTGGSVSTLTIQRTQQEDSAVYLCASSLRGGLGYEQYFGPGTRLTVT.

As to this clone: The CDR3 end is not reached by the read, which stops 3 residues before it; the germline J gene fills it in. The chain joins TRBV5-1 to TRBJ2-3; D may be TRBD2 (7 bases). Per germline, CDR1 SGHRS and CDR2 YFSETQ. V shed 4 bases and J shed 4 bases, with 22 bases lying between them. This CDR3 has 17 residues. CDR3: CASSLTGGSGIADTQYF. The covered CDR3 bases are TGCGCCAGCAGCCTTACGGGGGGCAGCGGGATCGCAGATACG.

This clone has at least ten counts. From the germline J gene comes the end of the CDR3, since the read stops 3 residues before it. The V gene is TRBV18, the J gene TRBJ2-3; 7 nucleotides line up with TRBD1. V gave up 6 bases and J gave up 4 bases; unmatched junction bases: 7. This CDR3 spans 14 amino acids. Germline CDR1 reads KGHSH; CDR2 reads LQKENI. CDR3 sequence reads: CASSSAGTADTQYF. CDR3 DNA (partial): TGTGCCAGCTCGTCCGCTGGGACAGCAGATACG.

Comment on this clone: The read ends 3 residues before the CDR3 terminus; that terminus is restored from the germline J gene. The V and J genes are TRBV18 and TRBJ2-7, with a possible D match to TRBD2 (6 bases). The CDR3 covers 14 residues. The V end lost 2 bases, the J end lost 3 bases, and 11 bases lay between the germline ends. Germline V gene sequence: CDR1 KGHSH, CDR2 LQKENI. The CDR3 spells CASSPFGDFYEQYF. Partial CDR3 DNA: TGTGCCAGCTCACCATTCGGGGACTTCTACGAG.

About this clone: Read sequence stops 3 residues before the CDR3 end, and the germline J gene provides the missing end. The genes are TRBV19 and TRBJ1-3; TRBD1 is a possible D gene (5 bases). The CDR3 has 14 amino acids. V was trimmed by 6 bases and J by 0 bases, leaving 9 bases between them. Per the germline V gene, CDR1 is LNHDA and CDR2 is SQIVND (reference sequence). The CDR3 loop reads CASRQTGSGNTIYF. The covered CDR3 bases are TGTGCCAGTAGGCAAACAGGCTCTGGAAACACC. The whole variable domain, filled in from reference TRBV19 and TRBJ1-3, reads DGGITQSPKYLFRKEGQNVTLSCEQNLNHDAMYWYRQDPGQGLRLIYYSQIVNDFQKGDIAEGYSVSREKKESFPLTVTSAQKNPTAFYLCASRQTGSGNTIYFGEGSWLTVV.